This T cell receptor (beta chain) was sequenced during a study of blood T cell repertoires in COVID-19 (dated by TCRdb to the early 2020s). For context, the study as a whole: The collaborator samples originated in the United States, Italy and Spain and spanned the acute and convalescent phases of COVID-19. The material from the prospective study consisted of cDNA or gDNA derived from T cells, B-cell-depleted T cells, or PBMCs. Where available, HLA class I and class II types were obtained from metadata supplied by the sample provider rather than from assay-based typing. The repertoires were made available in a free public database intended to serve as a resource for research on the immune response to SARS-CoV-2. The dataset comprised deeply sampled blood TCRbeta repertoires from subjects exposed to, actively infected with, or recovered from COVID-19. The sample metadata nearly always contained a de-identified subject ID, COVID-19 status, age in years and sex. Samples came from the ongoing ImmuneRACE study (first 160 participants) plus 1,254 subjects from 6 global collaborators. Here is what the overall study found, with its caveats: The quantity of clinical and demographic metadata differed by source and by participant and was supplied without curation.

Deletion took 3 bases off V and 5 bases off J, with a span of 7 bases between the germline ends. CDR1 and CDR2 (LGHDT, YNNKEL) derive from the germline V gene (reference sequence). The CDR3 starts with the cysteine, ends with the phenylalanine, and has 12 residues. Only CDR3 DNA remains: 36 bases, in frame from the first base. On this clone: The specificity of this receptor is unknown. The record has no base qualities; no much larger clone is one base away.

TCRbeta CDR3 regions were amplified from genomic DNA using the immunoSEQ Assay, a bias-controlled multiplex PCR. From the authors' description of their analysis: Within the assay, amplification of reference gene primers was used to estimate how many nucleated cells each sample contained. To quantify the absolute abundance of each unique TCRbeta CDR3 rearrangement, sequence reads were collapsed and filtered. For each sample, productive Simpson clonality was calculated as the square root of Simpson's diversity index across productive rearrangements. The source is immuneACCESS, and TCRdb retained only in-frame sequences with V and J called. Part of the clones is not carried over; for the studies checked, unresolved V genes explain less than half of this, and the remainder is unexplained. D and trimming come from the DNA, and the V and J calls and clone size come from that table. A total of about 79,000 clones appear in this sample, approximately 90% of them only once. The ten largest make up approximately 13% of the sample.

The collaborating institutions used their own protocols to collect whole blood in K2EDTA tubes. For TCRbeta analysis, collaborators shipped samples as frozen whole blood, isolated PBMCs, or DNA extracted from either of those sample types. Material: peripheral blood. This clonotype was sampled from a man aged 65-85 years with active or convalescent COVID-19. In this chain, TRBV3-1 (or the pseudogene TRBV3-2) is recombined with TRBJ2-5; the D gene assignment is ambiguous. At the DNA level, the sequence is TGTGCCAGCAGCCAGGAGAGGGAGACCCAGTACTTC. It is translated as CASSQERETQYF.